This is a list of T cell receptor beta chains from one sample in a study of blood T cell repertoires in COVID-19. Assay: immunoSEQ multiplex PCR; the TCRdb copy retains only in-frame clones and omits some. The sample gives about 280,000 clones, about nine tenths of which show up once; about 10% is in the top ten. Sequencing was performed on peripheral blood. Receptor source: a young woman with COVID-19, enrolled during active disease. CDR3s include the opening cysteine and the closing phenylalanine or tryptophan. The order of the fields is D gene, V gene, clone size, J gene, CDR3 protein, CDR3 DNA. A D gene is named only where the DNA matches it firmly. Clone size is not always given. Where it is, it says once, few, many or a class for expanded clones.

NA,TRBV24-1,NA,TRBJ1-2,CATSDSDRNYGYTF,TGTGCCACCAGTGATTCGGACAGAAACTATGGCTACACCTTC
NA,TRBV5-6,NA,TRBJ2-5,CASSFLDGSGQETQYF,TGTGCCAGCAGCTTTCTGGACGGGTCGGGACAAGAGACCCAGTACTTC
NA,TRBV6-6,NA,TRBJ2-7,CASSYSSTGYEQYF,TGTGCCAGCAGTTACTCGAGCACGGGGTACGAGCAGTACTTC
TRBD1,TRBV6-5,NA,TRBJ2-1,CASSKDRAYNEQFF,TGTGCCAGCAGTAAGGACAGGGCCTACAATGAGCAGTTCTTC
NA,TRBV21-1,few,TRBJ1-4,CASSKEQAPGEKLFF,TGTGCCAGCAGCAAAGAGCAGGCCCCAGGGGAAAAACTGTTTTTT
NA,TRBV24-1,NA,TRBJ1-1,CATRTGLNTEAFF,TGTGCCACCAGGACAGGCCTGAACACTGAAGCTTTCTTT
TRBD1,TRBV10-3,NA,TRBJ2-2,CAISESKQGVETGELFF,TGTGCCATCAGTGAGTCGAAGCAGGGGGTTGAGACCGGGGAGCTGTTTTTT
TRBD1,TRBV14,NA,TRBJ1-1,CASSQLQGFREAFF,TGTGCCAGCAGCCAACTACAGGGGTTTCGAGAAGCTTTCTTT
TRBD1,TRBV7-8,NA,TRBJ2-7,CASSSRQGPEQYF,TGTGCCAGCAGCAGCAGACAGGGTCCCGAGCAGTACTTC
NA,TRBV30,NA,TRBJ2-5,CAWDQGAETQYF,TGTGCCTGGGACCAAGGGGCAGAGACCCAGTACTTC
TRBD2,TRBV12-3/TRBV12-4,NA,TRBJ2-7,CASSPGGEQYF,TGTGCCAGCAGCCCGGGGGGGGAGCAGTACTTC
TRBD2,TRBV6-5,NA,TRBJ2-1,CASSYTSSGGYNEQFF,TGTGCCAGCAGTTACACGTCTAGCGGGGGCTACAATGAGCAGTTCTTC
TRBD2,TRBV6-5,once,TRBJ2-1,CASSPSGLPSNEQFF,TGTGCCAGCAGTCCGTCGGGACTACCCTCCAATGAGCAGTTCTTC
TRBD1,TRBV28,once,TRBJ2-7,CASSSPGQGSYEQYF,TGTGCCAGCAGTTCACCGGGACAGGGATCCTACGAGCAGTACTTC
NA,TRBV5-1,NA,TRBJ2-2,CASSRDSSNTGELFF,TGCGCCAGCAGCCGGGACTCTTCGAACACCGGGGAGCTGTTTTTT
NA,TRBV27,NA,TRBJ2-7,CASRPRGPSGEQYF,TGTGCCAGCAGGCCCAGGGGACCCTCGGGCGAGCAGTACTTC
TRBD2,TRBV2,NA,TRBJ2-2,CASSVASGSVGGELFF,TGTGCCAGCAGTGTGGCTAGCGGGAGTGTGGGCGGGGAGCTGTTTTTT
TRBD2,TRBV7-3,NA,TRBJ2-2,CASSLGGWNTGELFF,TGTGCCAGCAGCCTCGGGGGGTGGAACACCGGGGAGCTGTTTTTT
NA,TRBV18,NA,TRBJ1-6,CASSPRWGDPDSPLHF,TGTGCCAGCTCACCACGGTGGGGCGATCCCGATTCACCCCTCCACTTT
TRBD1,TRBV5-5,NA,TRBJ1-6,CASSRDRSSPLHF,TGTGCCAGCAGCCGGGACAGAAGTTCACCCCTCCACTTT
TRBD2,TRBV10-3,NA,TRBJ2-6,CAIREGGSGANVLTF,TGTGCCATCCGGGAGGGCGGCTCTGGGGCCAACGTCCTGACTTTC
TRBD1,TRBV5-6,NA,TRBJ2-5,CASSQQGNQETQYF,TGTGCCAGCAGCCAACAGGGGAATCAAGAGACCCAGTACTTC
NA,TRBV4-3,NA,TRBJ2-1,CASSTHGDKVPYNEQFF,TGCGCCAGCAGCACGCACGGGGACAAGGTCCCCTACAATGAGCAGTTCTTC
TRBD1,TRBV10-3,NA,TRBJ2-5,CAISGGTGTIQETQYF,TGTGCCATCAGTGGGGGGACAGGAACCATCCAAGAGACCCAGTACTTC
TRBD2,TRBV29-1,NA,TRBJ2-7,CSVIAEQREIYEQYF,TGCAGCGTGATAGCCGAGCAGCGGGAGATCTACGAGCAGTACTTC
TRBD2,TRBV4-3,NA,TRBJ2-1,CASSPARASGRRYYNEQFF,TGCGCCAGCAGCCCAGCCCGGGCTAGCGGGAGGAGGTACTACAATGAGCAGTTCTTC
TRBD2,TRBV5-1,NA,TRBJ2-1,CASSSGTISKYNEQFF,TGCGCCAGCAGCTCTGGGACTATATCCAAGTACAATGAGCAGTTCTTC
NA,TRBV4-1,once,TRBJ2-1,CASSQGGYEQFF,TGCGCCAGCAGCCAAGGAGGATATGAGCAGTTCTTC
NA,TRBV28,NA,TRBJ1-5,CASSRHLSNQPQHF,TGTGCCAGCAGTCGACACCTTAGCAATCAGCCCCAGCATTTT
NA,TRBV3-1/TRBV3-2,NA,TRBJ2-3,CASSQDPYAAQYF,TGTGCCAGCAGCCAAGACCCATATGCGGCGCAGTATTTT
TRBD1,TRBV7-9,NA,TRBJ2-6,CASSRDSSGANVLTF,TGTGCCAGCAGCCGGGACAGCTCTGGGGCCAACGTCCTGACTTTC